The rows below give T cell receptor beta chains drawn from one sample of a study of T cells in Graves' hyperthyroidism and ophthalmopathy. A single record per CDR3 protein comes from TCRdb applying MiXCR to the multiplex PCR reads. This table has about 350,000 distinct CDR3 sequences, 15% to 20% appearing once. Sequenced sample: blood. The receptor set was obtained from a woman aged 40-49 years with Graves' ophthalmopathy. Each CDR3 is given with its conserved first and last residue. A D gene is named only where the DNA matches it firmly. Expanded clones get a size class; other rows say once, few or many, or leave the size out.

J gene,D gene,V gene,CDR3 length,clone size,CDR3 DNA,CDR3 protein
TRBJ1-1,NA,TRBV19,15,many,TGTGCCAGTAGTAGGGGCCCCGCAGTTGACACTGAAGCTTTCTTT,CASSRGPAVDTEAFF
TRBJ2-5,NA,TRBV20-1,12,NA,TGCAGTGCTACAGGAGGGCGGGAGACCCAGTACTTC,CSATGGRETQYF
TRBJ1-5,TRBD1,TRBV6-1,17,many,TGTGCCAGCAGTGAAGGGATACTCGACAGGGGTTGGCAGCCCCAGCATTTT,CASSEGILDRGWQPQHF
TRBJ1-2,TRBD1,TRBV4-1,16,many,TGCGCCAGCAGCCAACCAACGCAGGGGGCGAACTATGGCTACACCTTC,CASSQPTQGANYGYTF
TRBJ2-5,NA,TRBV7-9,13,many,TGTGCCAGCAGCTCACCGGGGAGACAGACCCAGTACTTC,CASSSPGRQTQYF
TRBJ2-2,TRBD2,TRBV12-3/TRBV12-4,16,many,TGTGCCAGCAGACCGCTAGCGGGAGAACGGGCCGGGGAGCTGTTTTTT,CASRPLAGERAGELFF
TRBJ1-5,NA,TRBV12-3/TRBV12-4,15,few,TGTGCCAGCACCCAGGAGCCGAATAGCAATCAGCCCCAGCTTTTT,CASTQEPNSNQPQLF
TRBJ2-2,TRBD1,TRBV15,15,NA,TGTGCCACCAGGAACGACAGGGGTAACACCGGGGAGCTGTTTTTT,CATRNDRGNTGELFF
TRBJ2-2,TRBD1,TRBV6-1,16,many,TGTGCCAGCAGTCTCGGGACAGGGGGCGCCTACGAGGAGCTGTTTTTT,CASSLGTGGAYEELFF
TRBJ2-3,NA,TRBV6-4,16,many,TGTGCCAGCAGCCCCGGGGTGAGCCTAGGCTCAGATACGCAGTATTTT,CASSPGVSLGSDTQYF
TRBJ2-7,NA,TRBV6-1,11,many,TGTGCCTGCAGTACCCCTATTGAGCAGTACTTC,CACSTPIEQYF
TRBJ1-1,NA,TRBV6-5,14,many,TGTGCCAGCAGTTACTCGTTCGGGAACACTGAAGCTTTCTTT,CASSYSFGNTEAFF
TRBJ1-5,TRBD1,TRBV13,15,many,TGTGCCAGCAGTTATACCGGGACAGCTAATCAGCCCCAGCATTTT,CASSYTGTANQPQHF
TRBJ1-1,TRBD1,TRBV19,14,many,TGTGCCAGTAGTCTCCCGGGACAGGTGACTGAAGCTTTCTTT,CASSLPGQVTEAFF
TRBJ2-7,TRBD2,TRBV20-1,18,many,TGCAGTGCCCCACCCCCCCGGACTAGCGGGCGACTTGGTGACGAGCAGTACTTC,CSAPPPRTSGRLGDEQYF
TRBJ2-7,TRBD2,TRBV30,12,many,TGTGCCTGCGGGACTAGCGTCTACGAGCAGTACTTC,CACGTSVYEQYF
TRBJ2-7,TRBD2,TRBV11-2,15,many,TGTGCCAGCAGGACCCCCGGGGGGACGAGGTACGAGCAGTACTTC,CASRTPGGTRYEQYF
TRBJ2-4,TRBD1,TRBV20-1,19,many,TGCAGTGCTTTGCCCTCAGGGACAGGGTCCCTTCTAGCCAAAAACATTCAGTACTTC,CSALPSGTGSLLAKNIQYF
TRBJ2-5,NA,TRBV6-2/TRBV6-3,14,many,TGTGCCAGCAGTTCGGACTATCTCGGGGAGACCCAGTACTTC,CASSSDYLGETQYF
TRBJ1-1,NA,TRBV4-3,15,many,TGCGCCAGCAGCCAAGGTGCGAGGATGAACACTGAAGCTTTCTTT,CASSQGARMNTEAFF
TRBJ1-1,NA,TRBV6-5,13,NA,TGTGCCAGCAGTTACAATTTGGGAGATGAAGCTTTCTTT,CASSYNLGDEAFF
TRBJ2-6,NA,TRBV6-1,17,many,TGTGCCAGCAGTCCACGGCGGAGCTCCTCTGGGGCCAACGTCCTGACTTTC,CASSPRRSSSGANVLTF
TRBJ1-1,TRBD1,TRBV28,13,NA,TGTGCCAGCAGACCAGGGGGAATCGTTGAAGCTTTCTTT,CASRPGGIVEAFF
TRBJ2-5,NA,TRBV28,17,many,TGTGCCAGCAGTTCCCTTCGGCAAAAAGAGGGCCAAGAGACCCAGTACTTC,CASSSLRQKEGQETQYF
TRBJ1-2,TRBD1,TRBV10-3,15,many,TGTGCCATCAGTGACCAGGACAGGGTGTCGTACGGCTACACCTTC,CAISDQDRVSYGYTF
TRBJ2-5,TRBD1,TRBV24-1,16,NA,TGTGCCACCAGTGATCCCGGGACAGGGGATTTGGAGACCCAGTACTTC,CATSDPGTGDLETQYF
TRBJ2-7,TRBD2,TRBV6-1,16,NA,TGTGCCAGCAGTCCCGCGGGACTAGCGGGAGGGGCCGAGCAGTACTTC,CASSPAGLAGGAEQYF
TRBJ2-5,TRBD1,TRBV24-1,13,NA,TGTGCCACCAGTGTAGACAGGGTCAGTACCCAGTACTTC,CATSVDRVSTQYF
TRBJ2-2,TRBD2,TRBV27,14,NA,TGTGCCAGCAGTTTGGGCGGGAGCGCCGGGGAGCTGTTTTTT,CASSLGGSAGELFF
TRBJ2-7,NA,TRBV5-1,14,NA,TGCGCCAGCAGACAAGTGCCCATATCCTACGAGCAGTCCTTC,CASRQVPISYEQSF
TRBJ1-1,NA,TRBV5-1,15,many,TGCGCCAGCAGCCTGAGGTGGGACAAGAACACTGAAGCTTTCTTT,CASSLRWDKNTEAFF
TRBJ1-3,NA,TRBV5-4,16,many,TGTGCCAGTTACGACAAGGGGACTTCTTTTGGAAACACCATATATTTT,CASYDKGTSFGNTIYF
TRBJ1-2,TRBD1,TRBV27,14,many,TGTGCCAGCAGGGGACAGGGGGAGTTCTATGGCTACACCTTC,CASRGQGEFYGYTF
TRBJ2-7,NA,TRBV28,14,many,TGTGCCAGCAGCGAATGGGGGCTTTCCTACGAGCAGTACTTC,CASSEWGLSYEQYF
TRBJ1-5,NA,TRBV20-1,16,many,TGCAGTGTTCAGAGAGGCGCGGGGGATAGCAATCAGCCCCAGCATTTT,CSVQRGAGDSNQPQHF
TRBJ1-5,TRBD1,TRBV12-3/TRBV12-4,14,few,TGTGCCAGCAGTAGGGGGACAGGGCGTCAGCCCCAGCATTTT,CASSRGTGRQPQHF
TRBJ2-2,TRBD2,TRBV6-4,17,many,TGTGCCAGCAGTCCTCTCTCGGGACTAGCGGCGGCCGGGGAGCTGTTTTTT,CASSPLSGLAAAGELFF
TRBJ2-7,NA,TRBV9,14,NA,TGTGCCAGCAGCGTAGCCGTCGGGGCCTACGAGCAGTACTTC,CASSVAVGAYEQYF
TRBJ2-7,NA,TRBV6-5,14,many,TGTGCCAGCAGTTACTCGACCGGGGGCTACGAGCAGTACTTC,CASSYSTGGYEQYF
TRBJ2-7,NA,TRBV11-2,16,few,TGTGCCAGCAGTCTCCGAGGTGAGGCGGCCTCCTACGAGCAGTACTTC,CASSLRGEAASYEQYF
TRBJ1-2,NA,TRBV28,11,many,TGTGCCAGCAGTTTGGGGTCCGGCTACACCTTC,CASSLGSGYTF
TRBJ1-1,TRBD1,TRBV12-3/TRBV12-4,12,NA,TGTGCCAGCAGAACAGGGGACGCTGAAGCTTTCTTT,CASRTGDAEAFF
TRBJ1-2,NA,TRBV3-1,15,NA,TGTGCCAGCAGCCAAGCGACCACAGCGAACTATGGCTACACCTTC,CASSQATTANYGYTF
TRBJ1-6,NA,TRBV11-2,18,many,TGTGCCAGCAGCTTAGTAGGGGCGGAGAGCTCCTATAATTCACCCCTCCACTTT,CASSLVGAESSYNSPLHF
TRBJ1-2,TRBD1,TRBV29-1,14,many,TGCAGCGTGCAAGGGACAGGGGGCAACTATGGCTACACCTTC,CSVQGTGGNYGYTF
TRBJ2-2,NA,TRBV29-1,12,once,TGCGGAGGGGTTCTGAACACCGGGGAGCTGTTTTTT,CGGVLNTGELFF
TRBJ2-5,TRBD2,TRBV24-1,16,many,TGTGCCACCAGTGTAGCTAGCGGGAGGGTGAAAGAGACCCAGTACTTC,CATSVASGRVKETQYF
TRBJ1-2,NA,TRBV30,14,many,TGTGCCTGGAGTTTGGTGTCGCAGCTGGGCGGCTACACCTTC,CAWSLVSQLGGYTF
TRBJ2-5,NA,TRBV28,15,many,TGTGCCAGCAGTTTCTTGGGGGCAGGGCAAGAGACCCAGTACTTC,CASSFLGAGQETQYF
TRBJ2-5,NA,TRBV10-2,13,many,TGCGCCAGCAGTGAAATTAGTAAAGAGACCCAGTACTTC,CASSEISKETQYF
TRBJ1-1,TRBD1,TRBV19,14,many,TGTGCCAGTAGTCCGGACAGGGGAAAGACTGAAGCTTTCTTT,CASSPDRGKTEAFF
TRBJ2-5,NA,TRBV11-2,16,many,TGTGCCAGCAGCGCCAGATCGGGGGATACGGCAGAGACCCAGTACTTC,CASSARSGDTAETQYF
TRBJ1-1,TRBD1,TRBV19,15,few,TGTGTCAGTACTCGACCGGGACAGGGAAAAACTGAAGCTTTCTTT,CVSTRPGQGKTEAFF
TRBJ2-2,NA,TRBV11-2,15,many,TGTGCCAGCAGCCCAAACCGACTAAAGACCGGGGAGCTGTTTTTT,CASSPNRLKTGELFF
TRBJ2-5,TRBD2,TRBV20-1,14,many,TGCAGTGCTCCCAGCGGGAGGGCCGGAGGGACCCAGTACTTC,CSAPSGRAGGTQYF
TRBJ2-7,TRBD1,TRBV18,15,few,TGTGCCAGCTCACGAGTCGGACAGGTGGGAAACGAGCAGTACTTC,CASSRVGQVGNEQYF